This T cell receptor (beta chain) was obtained from a study of blood T cell repertoires in COVID-19. About the research overall: Specimens from acute and convalescent COVID-19 originated in the United States, Italy and Spain. Sources were T cells, B-cell-depleted T cells, or PBMCs; the material itself was cDNA or gDNA.

Authors' data handling: Amplifying reference gene primers gave estimates of nucleated cell counts. Measured with immunoSEQ multiplex PCR; TCRdb has only the in-frame clones, and not every one. The V and J calls and the clone size are those of that table, but D and trimming were determined from the DNA. The sample consists of 100,000 to 140,000 clones, around 83% of them appearing once. The CDR3 is 15 residues long. This sequence joins TRBV12-2 and TRBJ2-7; the DNA was not compared with TRBD1, the D call given in the table. TRBV12-2 is annotated as a pseudogene. Material: peripheral blood. The receptor was derived from an older man with acute or convalescent COVID-19. The CDR3 loop reads CASRRTSGTGYEQYF. The DNA of the CDR3 is TGTGCAAGTCGCCGCACCTCCGGGACAGGATACGAGCAGTACTTC.